This T cell receptor beta chain was obtained from a study of blood T cells in healthy people across ages. Of note for this clonotype: Its cognate antigen is unknown.

Study conclusions and caveats: Roughly linear declines in TCR beta diversity per million T cells occurred with age. Long-lived donors had more naive CD4+ cells and higher diversity than aged donors.

The V end lost 1 base, the J end lost 9 bases, and 7 bases lay between the germline ends. Germline loops: CDR1 LNHDA, CDR2 SQIVND (reference sequence). This CDR3 contains 12 residues. PCR was performed a second time for roughly 6 to 12 cycles using a sample-barcoded 5' primer and a J-beta primer mix. Through a template-switch adaptor with 12 random nucleotides, each cDNA molecule received a tag. One entry per CDR3 protein results from TCRdb running MiXCR on the 5' RACE reads. The sample contains about 930,000 distinct CDR3 sequences, about 29% of which appear only once. The same sample was also studied in work on T cells of mothers and their children. Per that study: It was observed that no persistent microchimeric T cell clones could be detected.

Sequencing input: blood. The chain combines TRBV19 with TRBJ1-5; D unclear. This TCR was sampled from a middle-aged woman in good health. The CDR3 here is CASSIVYGPQHF. As DNA, the CDR3 is TGTGCCAGTAGTATAGTGTATGGGCCCCAGCATTTT.